This TCR beta chain derives from a study of vaccination effects on CD4 cells after COVID-19. Overall study: With approximately 9.6 ug/ml peptides and about 9.7 IU/ml IL-2, 2 million or so PBMC per well were cultured. Study-level points and caveats: Marked clonal contraction was seen late after vaccination (in both infection- and vaccine-induced clones).

Produced via immunoSEQ multiplex PCR; TCRdb's table is partial and in-frame only. The table has more than 50,000 clones, roughly 80% seen once. Worth noting for this clone: What it binds is unknown.

CD4+ T cell isolation took place after nine to eleven days of culture. Between the trimmed V and J ends, which lost 3 bases and 5 bases, there was a span of 4 bases. The CDR3 loop spans 11 amino acids. CDR1 and CDR2 (germline): LNHDA, SQIVND (reference sequence). V and J are TRBV19 and TRBJ1-2; D unresolved. The receptor's source is a human donor who received a COVID-19 vaccine. The starting material was CD4+ T cells from PBMCs cultured without peptide, obtained before COVID-19 vaccination. CDR3: CASSIQYGYTF. Written as DNA, the CDR3 is TGTGCCAGTAGTATCCAGTATGGCTACACCTTC. Full variable domain (outside the CDR3, taken from reference TRBV19 and TRBJ1-2): DGGITQSPKYLFRKEGQNVTLSCEQNLNHDAMYWYRQDPGQGLRLIYYSQIVNDFQKGDIAEGYSVSREKKESFPLTVTSAQKNPTAFYLCASSIQYGYTFGSGTRLTVV.